The 10 T cell receptor beta chains presented below share a single source sample, sequenced in a study of T-cell reconstitution after alpha-beta-depleted transplantation in children. Unique molecular identifiers were incorporated during preparation of the TCRbeta library. TCRdb reanalysed the PCR reads using MiXCR and keeps one entry per CDR3 protein. The data show about 27,000 distinct CDR3 sequences, about 6.3% seen once. Material: PBMCs, mostly from graft donor cells, obtained 180 days after TCRalphabeta/CD19-depleted stem cell transplant. Every receptor here comes from a male patient between 10 and 17 years old who had a stem cell transplant for acute myeloid leukemia, so the T cells may come from the graft donor.

The chain's CDR3 is CASSLDPETGTENQPQHF. The CDR3 DNA is TGTGCCAGCAGCTTAGATCCCGAGACTGGGACCGAGAATCAGCCCCAGCATTTT. The chain employs TRBV11-2 and TRBJ1-5, with a weak D call TRBD1 (5 bases). Trimming removed 0 bases from V and 4 bases from J, with 19 bases in between. CDR1 and CDR2 from the germline V gene are SGHAT and FQNNGV. The CDR3 runs 18 residues.

The table lists this clonotype with many counts. V and J are TRBV7-2 and TRBJ2-7, with D hard to call. V lost 0 bases and J lost 4, with 4 bases in between. Germline CDR1 and CDR2: SGHTA and FQGNSA. The CDR3 contains 12 residues. The CDR3 here is CASSLARYEQYF. CDR3 nucleotide sequence: TGTGCCAGCAGCTTAGCCCGATACGAGCAGTACTTC. Filled out from reference TRBV7-2 and TRBJ2-7, the complete variable domain reads GAGVSQSPSNKVTEKGKDVELRCDPISGHTALYWYRQSLGQGLEFLIYFQGNSAPDKSGLPSDRFSAERTGGSVSTLTIQRTQQEDSAVYLCASSLARYEQYFGPGTRLTVT.

This clonotype has ten or more counts. The J gene is TRBJ1-2, the V gene TRBV29-1, with a tentative D call TRBD1 (6 bases). CDR3 length equals 11 residues. V lost 4 bases and J 8 bases, leaving 11 bases between the germline ends. The V gene's germline CDR1 is SQVTM and CDR2 ANQGSEA. This CDR3 reads CSVGEGGGYTF. Written as DNA, the CDR3 is TGCAGCGTTGGCGAGGGGGGAGGCTACACCTTC.

This clonotype has ten or more counts. At one end, the junction sequence differs from germline, possibly due to a read error. The chain combines TRBV7-2 with TRBJ1-1, with a possible D match to TRBD1 (5 bases). CDR1 and CDR2 from the germline V gene are SGHTA and FQGNSA. CDR3 size: 15 residues. CDR3 in DNA: TGTGCGAGCAAAGGGGCGATCGGGGGTGGGTCTGAAGCTTTCTTT. Encoded protein: CASKGAIGGGSEAFF.

This clonotype has at least ten counts. DNA of the CDR3: TGTGCCAGTAGCGGACGGGGGGAGGGCACAGGAGCTAACTATGGCTACACCTTC. It translates to CASSGRGEGTGANYGYTF. This rearrangement joins TRBV19 to TRBJ1-2; TRBD1 is a possible D gene (5 bases). The CDR3 spans 18 residues. V shed 6 bases and J shed 0 bases, with 23 bases lying between them. The V gene's germline CDR1 is LNHDA and CDR2 SQIVND (reference sequence).

The chain joins TRBV11-2 to TRBJ2-1, with 11 bases lining up with TRBD2. V lost 6 bases to trimming and J lost 3 bases; unmatched junction nucleotides: 4. CDR3 size: 15 residues. Looked up from germline, CDR1 is SGHAT and CDR2 is FQNNGV. The CDR3 nucleotides read TGTGCCAGCAGACAAACTAGCGGGGGCTACAATGAGCAGTTCTTC. As protein: CASRQTSGGYNEQFF.

The sample holds many counts of this clonotype. V and J are TRBV7-2 and TRBJ1-3; maybe TRBD1 (6 bases). Germline-derived CDR1 and CDR2 are SGHTA and FQGNSA. This CDR3 contains 16 residues. V lost 5 bases and J 0 bases, leaving 14 bases between the germline ends. This CDR3 is CASSPEGGRSGNTIYF. The CDR3 nucleotides read TGTGCCAGCAGCCCAGAGGGGGGTCGCTCTGGAAACACCATATATTTT. The variable domain in full, with the rest retrieved from reference TRBV7-2 and TRBJ1-3, is GAGVSQSPSNKVTEKGKDVELRCDPISGHTALYWYRQSLGQGLEFLIYFQGNSAPDKSGLPSDRFSAERTGGSVSTLTIQRTQQEDSAVYLCASSPEGGRSGNTIYFGEGSWLTVV.

This clonotype occurred many times. The chain links TRBV20-1 to TRBJ2-5, with 12 bases matching TRBD2. This CDR3 is 15 amino acids long. Trimming at V came to 3 bases and at J to 0 bases, leaving 2 bases not matched to a gene. Germline CDR1 DFQATT, CDR2 SNEGSKA (reference sequence). The CDR3 region is CSARGLAGNQETQYF. As DNA, the CDR3 is TGCAGTGCTAGGGGACTAGCGGGTAACCAAGAGACCCAGTACTTC.

Many counts were recorded for this clonotype. V gene TRBV7-8 combines with J gene TRBJ2-7; D is uncertain. Germline CDR1 and CDR2: SGHVS and FQNEAQ. This CDR3 has 15 residues. Trimming took off 2 bases at V and 3 bases at J, with 14 bases between the two ends. The CDR3 region is CASSLPAVGYYEQYF. The DNA for the CDR3 is TGTGCCAGCAGCTTACCTGCTGTGGGGTACTACGAGCAGTACTTC. The complete variable domain, with remaining parts taken from reference TRBV7-8 and TRBJ2-7, reads GAGVSQSPRYKVAKRGQDVALRCDPISGHVSLFWYQQALGQGPEFLTYFQNEAQLDKSGLPSDRFFAERPEGSVSTLKIQRTQQEDSAVYLCASSLPAVGYYEQYFGPGTRLTVT.

This clonotype was counted many times. CDR3 DNA sequence: TGTGCCAGCAGCCAACGAACAGGGGGGAGGGTGGATGAGCAGTTCTTC. Translated: CASSQRTGGRVDEQFF. J is TRBJ2-1 and V is TRBV14; D is possibly TRBD1 (8 bases). The germline gives CDR1 SGHDN, CDR2 FVKESK. This CDR3 is built from 16 residues. The V end lost 2 bases, the J end lost 8 bases, and 19 bases lay between the germline ends. The full variable domain, completed using reference TRBV14 and TRBJ2-1, is EAGVTQFPSHSVIEKGQTVTLRCDPISGHDNLYWYRRVMGKEIKFLLHFVKESKQDESGMPNNRFLAERTGGTYSTLKVQPAELEDSGVYFCASSQRTGGRVDEQFFGPGTRLTVL.